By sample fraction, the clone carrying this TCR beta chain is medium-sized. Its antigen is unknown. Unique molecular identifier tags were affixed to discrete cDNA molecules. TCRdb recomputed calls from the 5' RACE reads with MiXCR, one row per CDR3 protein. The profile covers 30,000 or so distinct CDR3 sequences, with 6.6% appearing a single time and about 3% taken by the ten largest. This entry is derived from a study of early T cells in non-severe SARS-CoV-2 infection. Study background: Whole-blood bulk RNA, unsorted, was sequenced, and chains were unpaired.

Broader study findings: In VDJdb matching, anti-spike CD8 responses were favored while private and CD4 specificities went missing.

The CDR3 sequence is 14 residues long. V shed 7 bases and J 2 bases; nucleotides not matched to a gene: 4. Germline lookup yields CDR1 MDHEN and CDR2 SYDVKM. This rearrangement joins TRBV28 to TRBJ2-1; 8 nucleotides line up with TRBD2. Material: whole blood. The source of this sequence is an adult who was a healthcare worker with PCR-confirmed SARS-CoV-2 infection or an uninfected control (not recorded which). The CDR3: CASIPGLAYNEQFF. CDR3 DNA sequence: TGTGCCAGCATCCCGGGACTAGCCTACAATGAGCAGTTCTTC.